The TCR beta chain under discussion was sequenced for a study of brain metastases from non-small cell lung cancer. Study-level results: Compared with their matched primary tumors, 60% to 80% of brain metastases showed expanded T-cell clones. Brain metastases had lower T-cell infiltration than primary tumors. Metastases had sparse T cells but largely shared repertoires with primaries.

CDR3 length equals 15 residues. Germline values: CDR1 SGHNT, CDR2 YENEEA. The data were produced by immunoSEQ multiplex PCR, yet TCRdb's version contains in-frame clones alone and is incomplete. The data show 1,500 to 2,000 clones, with 80% to 90% seen just once and 11% held by the top ten. Notes on this clone: Antigen specificity is unknown. A read error may produce the germline difference seen at one junction end.

The receptor was isolated from a donor over 35 with non-small cell lung cancer. Sequences were obtained from primary lung tumor tissue. V usage is TRBV11-3 and J usage is TRBJ2-1; 10 bases match TRBD1. CDR3 region: CASSFGTGAYNKQFF. In DNA form, the CDR3 reads TGTGCCAGCAGCTTCGGGACAGGGGCCTACAATAAGCAGTTCTTC.